One sample yielded the 5 T cell receptor beta chains listed below, sequenced in a study of T cell changes during pregnancy in multiple sclerosis. Libraries were prepared by immunoSEQ multiplex PCR; TCRdb keeps only in-frame clonotypes and omits some of them. The sample has about 34,000 clones; 70% to 90% are singletons. The material sequenced was CD8+ T cells from peripheral blood mononuclear cells, taken in the third trimester of pregnancy. The source is a female donor with multiple sclerosis, enrolled in a pregnancy study.

V is TRBV7-6 and J is TRBJ2-5, with 11 bases matching TRBD2. V shed 5 bases and J 4 bases; nucleotides not matched to a gene: 9. Germline V gene data show CDR1 as SGHVS and CDR2 as FNYEAQ. The CDR3 covers 16 residues. This chain's CDR3 is CASSIWTSGYGETQYF. The CDR3 nucleotides are TGTGCCAGCAGCATATGGACTAGCGGGTACGGAGAGACCCAGTACTTC.

The sample holds one count of this clone. The chain is built from TRBV15 and TRBJ2-5, with 9 bases matching TRBD1. The CDR3 consists of 15 residues. The V segment lost 0 bases and the J segment 4 bases; nucleotides outside the gene matches: 3. Germline lookup yields CDR1 LNHNV and CDR2 YYDKDF (reference sequence). The CDR3 reads CATSRERTGAETQYF. For the CDR3, the DNA is TGTGCCACCAGCAGAGAGCGGACAGGGGCAGAGACCCAGTACTTC.

This clone was seen a handful of times. The chain recombines TRBV10-3 with TRBJ1-5; TRBD1 matches at 10 bases. J lost 0 bases, V lost 8 bases, and 1 base had no gene match. The CDR3 is 14 amino acids. Germline V gives CDR1 ENHRY, CDR2 SYGVKD. Here the CDR3 reads CAIGTGDSNQPQHF. The CDR3 DNA reads as TGTGCCATCGGGACAGGGGATAGCAATCAGCCCCAGCATTTT.

The rearrangement uses TRBV29-1 and TRBJ2-3; 13 bases agree with TRBD2. Looked up from germline, CDR1 is SQVTM and CDR2 is ANQGSEA. V lost 7 bases, J lost 5 bases, and 9 bases stayed unmatched. The CDR3 runs to 15 residues. CDR3 bases: TGCAGCGCTACTCCGGGACTAGCGGGGAGAGATACGCAGTATTTT. Its translation: CSATPGLAGRDTQYF.

The chain combines TRBV7-9 with TRBJ1-2, with a possible D match to TRBD1 (6 bases). Per germline, CDR1 SEHNR and CDR2 FQNEAQ (reference sequence). CDR3 length equals 14 residues. Trimming shortened V by 6 bases and J by 4 bases, and 15 bases separated the two germline ends. The CDR3 DNA sequence: TGTGCCAGCAGACCACAGGGATTCCTCTATGGCTACACCTTC. It encodes CASRPQGFLYGYTF.